Shown below are 9 T cell receptor beta chains from a single sample sequenced in a study of blood T cell repertoires in COVID-19. Repertoires were generated with immunoSEQ multiplex PCR, while TCRdb's copy carries only in-frame clones and drops some. The profile covers around 100,000 clones, with roughly 81% appearing a single time and approximately 2.1% taken by the ten largest. Sequences were obtained from peripheral blood. These receptors all stem from a human donor in a cohort sampled during active COVID-19.

This chain links TRBV7-2 with TRBJ2-1, with a tentative D call TRBD2 (5 bases). Germline CDR1 SGHTA, CDR2 FQGNSA. The CDR3 contains 16 residues. Trimming left V 5 bases short and J 6 bases short, with 20 bases between. CDR3 loop: CASSPRLGAEVNEQFF. The CDR3 nucleotides read TGTGCCAGCAGCCCCAGGTTGGGAGCCGAGGTCAATGAGCAGTTCTTC.

This chain connects TRBV10-3 to TRBJ1-6; TRBD1 matches 8 bases. Germline loops: CDR1 ENHRY, CDR2 SYGVKD. The V and J ends lost 3 bases and 14 bases, in that order; junction bases with no gene match: 6. The CDR3 is 13 residues long. The CDR3 DNA reads as TGTGCCATCAGTGACCAGGGGGCAACGGCCCTCCACTTT. It encodes CAISDQGATALHF.

The chain has TRBV5-4 and TRBJ2-5; D perhaps matches TRBD2 (6 bases). V was clipped by 0 bases and J by 5 bases, with 17 bases between them. This CDR3 region has 16 residues. Germline assignment: CDR1 SGHNT and CDR2 YYREEE (reference sequence). The CDR3 nucleotides are TGTGCCAGCAGCTTGGGGGGATCTGCGGGATCGGAGACCCAGTACTTC. Its protein product is CASSLGGSAGSETQYF.

V is TRBV29-1 and J is TRBJ2-5, with a possible D match to TRBD2 (6 bases). The V and J ends lost 6 bases and 4 bases respectively, with 18 bases between them. Germline-derived CDR1 and CDR2 are SQVTM and ANQGSEA. The CDR3 length is 14 residues. Here the CDR3 DNA reads TGCAGCGTCGAACGTGGAGGGTATGGAGAGACCCAGTACTTC. This translates into CSVERGGYGETQYF.

V usage is TRBV10-1 and J usage is TRBJ1-3; 7 bases agree with TRBD1. The CDR3 is made up of 14 amino acids. Germline trimming cut 6 bases from V and 3 bases from J; bases unmatched to any gene: 5. Germline-derived CDR1 and CDR2 are WNHNN and SYGVQD (reference sequence). In DNA form, the CDR3 reads TGCGCCAGCAGCGCGGACAGGAATGGAAACACCATATATTTT. Its translation: CASSADRNGNTIYF.

The table lists this clone with a count of one. The rearrangement links TRBV7-3 to TRBJ2-3; 10 bases line up with TRBD2. The V gene's germline CDR1 is SGHTA and CDR2 FQGTGA. The CDR3 contains 16 residues. With V trimmed by 5 bases and J by 2 bases, 7 bases remained unmatched. This chain's CDR3 is CASSPSGGRFTDTQYF. The CDR3 DNA is TGTGCCAGCAGCCCTAGCGGGGGCCGCTTCACAGATACGCAGTATTTT.

This clone was seen more than once but under ten times. This chain links TRBV5-1 with TRBJ2-1, with D possibly being TRBD2 (5 bases). Trimming removed 0 bases at V and 0 bases at J, with 19 bases between. Germline V gene lookup returns CDR1 SGHRS and CDR2 YFSETQ. The CDR3 runs 19 residues. The CDR3 DNA follows: TGCGCCAGCAGCTTGGTTCCCGGCGGGCCCGGTAGCTCCTACAATGAGCAGTTCTTC. Protein sequence: CASSLVPGGPGSSYNEQFF.

The chain recombines TRBV5-1 with TRBJ1-1; the match to TRBD1 covers 7 bases. With V trimmed by 3 bases and J by 4 bases, 3 bases remained unmatched. Germline CDR1 SGHRS, CDR2 YFSETQ. The CDR3 runs to 13 residues. The CDR3 coding sequence is TGCGCCAGCAGCTCGACAGGGACCACTGAAGCTTTCTTT. This sequence encodes CASSSTGTTEAFF. The whole variable domain, filled in from reference TRBV5-1 and TRBJ1-1, reads KAGVTQTPRYLIKTRGQQVTLSCSPISGHRSVSWYQQTPGQGLQFLFEYFSETQRNKGNFPGRFSGRQFSNSRSEMNVSTLELGDSALYLCASSSTGTTEAFFGQGTRLTVV.

The chain joins TRBV19 to TRBJ1-5, with 10 nucleotides matching TRBD1. Germline CDR1 is LNHDA and CDR2 is SQIVND (reference sequence). The J segment lost 7 bases and the V segment lost 3 bases, leaving 9 bases of the junction unmatched. The CDR3 is made up of 16 amino acids. The CDR3 protein is CASSIYGGTGEQPQHF. For the CDR3, the DNA is TGTGCCAGTAGTATTTACGGGGGGACAGGGGAACAGCCCCAGCATTTT.